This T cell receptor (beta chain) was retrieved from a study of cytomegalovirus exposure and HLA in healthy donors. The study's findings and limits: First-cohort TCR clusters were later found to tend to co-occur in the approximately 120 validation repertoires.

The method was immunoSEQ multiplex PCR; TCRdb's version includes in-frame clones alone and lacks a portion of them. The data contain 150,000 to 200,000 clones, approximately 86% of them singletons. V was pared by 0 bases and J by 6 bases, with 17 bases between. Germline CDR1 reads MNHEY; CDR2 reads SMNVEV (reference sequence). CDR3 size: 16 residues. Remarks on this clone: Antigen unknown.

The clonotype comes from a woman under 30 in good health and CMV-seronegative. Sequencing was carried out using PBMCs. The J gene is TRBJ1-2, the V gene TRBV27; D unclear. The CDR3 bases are TGTGCCAGCAGTTTATCGAATCGTCCCCCAGTCCATGGCTACACCTTC. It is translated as CASSLSNRPPVHGYTF.